This T cell receptor beta chain stems from a study of blood T cell repertoires in COVID-19. Study context: Donors in the United States, Italy and Spain gave samples during acute or convalescent COVID-19. Nucleic acid was either cDNA or gDNA, and it came from T cells, B-cell-depleted T cells, or PBMCs.

Here immunoSEQ multiplex PCR was the method, and the copy in TCRdb shows in-frame clones only, minus some. This table holds 130,000 or so clones, around nine tenths found once. The CDR3 has 14 amino acids. Losses at the gene ends were 3 bases for V and 7 bases for J; bases not matched to a gene: 4. The germline gives CDR1 SGHRS, CDR2 YFSETQ. The chain couples TRBV5-1 to TRBJ2-1; 10 bases line up with TRBD2. Sequencing was done on a sample of peripheral blood. This clonotype was obtained from a woman in her 50s with acute or convalescent COVID-19. CDR3 in amino acids: CASSSSGGVNEQFF. CDR3 nucleotide sequence: TGCGCCAGCAGCTCCAGCGGGGGGGTTAATGAGCAGTTCTTC. The whole variable domain, filled in from reference TRBV5-1 and TRBJ2-1, reads KAGVTQTPRYLIKTRGQQVTLSCSPISGHRSVSWYQQTPGQGLQFLFEYFSETQRNKGNFPGRFSGRQFSNSRSEMNVSTLELGDSALYLCASSSSGGVNEQFFGPGTRLTVL.